This entry describes one TCR beta chain. This clone's antigen is unknown. Per-nucleotide qualities are absent, and no much larger clonotype sits a single base away. Its CDR3 holds 15 amino acids, cysteine through phenylalanine. Just the 45-base CDR3 DNA is kept, in frame starting at base 1. Looking up the germline V gene yields CDR1 KGHSH and CDR2 LQKENI. V loses 6 bases of germline sequence and J loses 6 bases, and the interval between the two ends is 21 bases. This sample is part of a study of shared clonotypes between healthy human individuals (dated by TCRdb to 2018 to 2020). Regarding the research as a whole: A couple of women and three men aged 18 to 49 years were included in the cohort. Per donor, three plates each were used for CD4 naive and CD4 memory, two for CD8 naive, and one for CD8 memory. Blood TCR repertoires of a handful of healthy adults were deeply sequenced to estimate repertoire size and the extent of clonotype sharing between individuals. Libraries were prepared and TCR repertoires were sequenced by different laboratories using diverse techniques, in order to increase sequencing depth and limit assay-specific biases. Leukapheresis yielded between about 0.8 and 9.5 billion PBMCs per donor. Paper-wide results and their limitations: Even with the large sequencing depth, rarefaction of the sorted-subset datasets indicated that sequencing was incomplete. Based on pairwise subsampling, the degree of clonotype sharing among donors was expected to be affected by sequencing depth. Sampling was restricted to blood, and TCR repertoires in tissues likely differ from the TCR repertoires found in blood. Compared with non-shared clonotypes, clonotypes shared by all four sorted-subset donors had higher generation probabilities. The small number of donors limited the genetic and exposure-history diversity represented. Roughly 5.2% of naive CD4, around 3.6% of naive CD8, around 2.3% of memory CD4, and 0.35% to 0.4% of memory CD8 clonotypes were shared across a few donors. Larger estimated clonotype richness was generally found for naive subsets than for memory subsets.

Donors were healthy HIV-negative adults with no recently reported acute infections or vaccinations. All donors were Caucasian adults living in Nashville, Tennessee, USA. CD4+ T cells were enriched by magnetic negative selection; naive cells were then positively selected on CD45RA, and the negative fraction formed the memory subset. After blood collection by leukapheresis, PBMCs were isolated using Ficoll-Histopaque density gradient centrifugation and then cryopreserved in the vapor phase of liquid nitrogen. Analytical flow cytometry was used to check the purity and quantity of each magnetically sorted T cell population. Genomic DNA was isolated from each sorted fraction and quantified by UV absorbance on a Nanodrop 2000c. TCR CDR3 regions were amplified from genomic DNA by multiplex PCR using the deep immunoSEQ assay. Extracted genomic DNA from each cell subset was distributed evenly across all wells of several immunoSEQ 96-well plates, and each plate was treated as a replicate. Each replicate PCR for sorted subsets received roughly 200 ng genomic DNA, equal to some 32,000 T cell genomes. Purified libraries were measured with a Qubit 3.0 fluorometer, size-checked on a Bioanalyzer 2100, and measured again with the KAPA Library Quantification kit. Every immunoSEQ 96-well plate was sequenced on a separate single-read 150-cycle Illumina NextSeq 550 flow cell. The study's own analysis went as follows. Because the immunoSEQ output held only junctional sequences and lacked quality scores, the filtering could not match the filtering applied to full-length reads. To assign V/J genes and CDR3, sequences were annotated against IMGT germline references using PyIR, a Python wrapper for IgBLAST v1.9. Reads were filtered out if the reads had weak V/J assignments (E-value above 1e-6), no CDR3, stop codons, out-of-frame junctions, or ambiguous translated residues. V3J clonotypes were defined by identical inferred V gene, J gene, and CDR3 amino acid sequence. To compute the percentage overlap between repertoires, the number of shared unique clonotypes was divided by the size of the smaller repertoire. RTK rarefaction, the Chao1 estimator, and Recon v2.1 estimates of unobserved clonotypes were used to assess repertoire richness. OLGA was used to compute generation probabilities for all TCRbeta clonotypes that the gDNA method yielded from a handful of donors. The source is immuneACCESS, and TCRdb retained only in-frame sequences with V and J called. Part of the clones is not carried over; for the studies checked, unresolved V genes explain less than half of this, and the remainder is unexplained. V and J calls and clone size are given by that table; D and trimming were obtained from the DNA. For this sample there are 500,000 to 550,000 clones; roughly 95% appear just once. In total, the top ten clones hold about 0.059% of the sample.

The sequence links TRBV18 to TRBJ2-7; a confident D gene designation cannot be given. This TCR was sampled from a woman aged 25-40 years in good health. Sequenced material: naive CD4+ T cells sorted from blood. The cell subset or site label, as the study defines it: CD45RA+ positively selected. The nucleotides are TGTGCCAGCTCCCCCGGTCTTGGAACAGTAAGCGAGCAGTACTTC. The translation is CASSPGLGTVSEQYF.